This T cell receptor beta chain stems from a study of blood T cell repertoires in COVID-19. The CDR3 has 19 amino acids. Between the trimmed V and J ends, which lost 2 bases and 1 base, there was a span of 22 bases. Germline V gives CDR1 LGHNA, CDR2 YSLEER. The method was immunoSEQ multiplex PCR; TCRdb's version includes in-frame clones alone and lacks a portion of them. The table has approximately 37,000 clones, more than 85% seen once; the top ten hold 15% to 20%. This sequence was found in a middle-aged man in a cohort sampled during active COVID-19. V gene TRBV4-3 combines with J gene TRBJ2-3; possibly TRBD1 for D (5 bases). Input material: peripheral blood. In DNA, the CDR3 is TGCGCCAGCAGCCAAATAGTGACAGACCTTGGTGAGGGCACAGATACGCAGTATTTT. It translates to CASSQIVTDLGEGTDTQYF.